A selection of T cell receptor beta chains follows, all from one sample in a study of graft-versus-host responses after intestinal transplantation. These receptors are not linked to any known antigen. Using immunoSEQ multiplex PCR, the repertoire was profiled, and TCRdb retains in-frame clones only, with some absent. The table lists roughly 97,000 clones, 75% to 95% of them singletons. Sample: unstimulated CD4+ T cells sorted from spleen or lymph node cells, taken before transplant. These TCRs come from a human donor who was the organ donor for an intestinal transplant. The CDR3 runs from the conserved cysteine through the conserved F or W. A D gene is named only where the DNA matches it firmly. Clone size, where shown, is once, few, many, or a class for clones that have expanded.

>NA|NA|TRBJ2-7|12|TRBV2
CASTTYPYEQYF
TGTGCCAGTACGACTTACCCCTACGAGCAGTACTTC
>TRBD2|NA|TRBJ2-5|13|TRBV6-5
CASRKYRGGTQYF
TGTGCCAGCAGAAAATACCGGGGGGGTACCCAGTACTTC
>TRBD1|NA|TRBJ1-2|14|TRBV9
CASSHAPGQGGYTF
TGTGCCAGCAGCCACGCCCCGGGACAGGGAGGCTACACCTTC
>TRBD1|NA|TRBJ1-6|16|TRBV4-1
CASSQDGAGGRSPLHF
TGCGCCAGCAGCCAAGATGGGGCAGGGGGAAGGTCACCCCTCCACTTT
>TRBD2|NA|TRBJ2-5|14|TRBV2
CASSAAGVMETQYF
TGTGCCAGCAGTGCCGCGGGGGTGATGGAGACCCAGTACTTC
>NA|once|TRBJ1-4|16|TRBV9
CASSVAEGLVTEKLFF
TGTGCCAGCAGCGTAGCTGAGGGATTGGTTACTGAAAAACTGTTTTTT
>NA|NA|TRBJ1-4|13|TRBV28
CASSSSGYEKLFF
NA
>TRBD1|NA|TRBJ2-7|15|TRBV15
CATSRDGQGRYEQYF
TGTGCCACCAGCAGAGATGGACAGGGTCGGTACGAGCAGTACTTC
>NA|NA|TRBJ1-1|15|TRBV4-2
CASSQDRGFNTEAFF
TGTGCCAGCAGCCAAGATAGGGGATTTAACACTGAAGCTTTCTTT
>NA|NA|TRBJ2-7|15|TRBV21-1
CASSRGQGSSYEQYF
TGTGCCAGCAGTCGAGGACAGGGCAGCTCCTACGAGCAGTACTTC